Reported below is one T cell receptor (beta chain). This record comes from a study of blood T cell repertoires in COVID-19. Trimming took 1 base from V and 1 from J, leaving 4 bases between them. This CDR3 region has 12 residues. The germline CDR1 and CDR2 sequences are SQVTM and ANQGSEA. Sequencing was performed with immunoSEQ multiplex PCR; in TCRdb, only in-frame clones are kept and a portion is missing. The sample has about 400,000 clones; roughly 91% are singletons. The V and J genes are TRBV29-1 and TRBJ1-2; no firm D call. The sequence derives from a woman aged 25 to 39 who had recovered from COVID-19. The source material was PBMCs or T cells enriched from blood (not recorded which). CDR3 bases: TGCAGCGTTGAAGCCTTTAACTATGGCTACACCTTC. It specifies CSVEAFNYGYTF. Full variable domain (remainder filled in from reference TRBV29-1 and TRBJ1-2): SAVISQKPSRDICQRGTSLTIQCQVDSQVTMMFWYRQQPGQSLTLIATANQGSEATYESGFVIDKFPISRPNLTFSTLTVSNMSPEDSSIYLCSVEAFNYGYTFGSGTRLTVV.